The 3 T cell receptor beta chains below come from one sample, sequenced in a study of blood T cell repertoires in COVID-19. Libraries were prepared by immunoSEQ multiplex PCR; TCRdb keeps only in-frame clonotypes and omits some of them. The data show approximately 300,000 clones, with about 90% seen just once and about 6.8% held by the top ten. Sequenced sample: peripheral blood. These receptors all stem from a man between 18 and 35 years old who had recovered from COVID-19.

The chain couples TRBV6-6 to TRBJ1-5; D is possibly TRBD1 (5 bases). CDR1 is MNHNY and CDR2 is SVGAGI in the germline V gene (reference sequence). The CDR3 contains 13 residues. V shed 11 bases and J shed 7 bases, with 18 bases lying between them. The CDR3 sequence: CASDPPGGQPQHF. In DNA, the CDR3 is TGTGCCTCCGACCCCCCGGGGGGACAGCCCCAGCATTTT.

The chain has TRBV24-1 and TRBJ2-1, with 10 bases matching TRBD2. Germline CDR1 KGHDR, CDR2 SFDVKD. The CDR3 spans 17 residues. The trim removed 4 bases at V and 5 bases at J, leaving 10 bases unmatched. The DNA for the CDR3 is TGTGCCACCAGTGAAGGGCTAGCGGGGGCCAGGGACAATGAGCAGTTCTTC. Protein: CATSEGLAGARDNEQFF.

V usage is TRBV29-1 and J usage is TRBJ1-4; maybe TRBD1 (5 bases). There are 14 residues in the CDR3. The germline V gene has CDR1 SQVTM and CDR2 ANQGSEA. V dropped 4 bases and J dropped 5 bases, with 14 bases sitting between them. CDR3 in DNA: TGCAGCGTTGGATTCGGGACTGCAAATGAAAAACTGTTTTTT. This gives the protein CSVGFGTANEKLFF.